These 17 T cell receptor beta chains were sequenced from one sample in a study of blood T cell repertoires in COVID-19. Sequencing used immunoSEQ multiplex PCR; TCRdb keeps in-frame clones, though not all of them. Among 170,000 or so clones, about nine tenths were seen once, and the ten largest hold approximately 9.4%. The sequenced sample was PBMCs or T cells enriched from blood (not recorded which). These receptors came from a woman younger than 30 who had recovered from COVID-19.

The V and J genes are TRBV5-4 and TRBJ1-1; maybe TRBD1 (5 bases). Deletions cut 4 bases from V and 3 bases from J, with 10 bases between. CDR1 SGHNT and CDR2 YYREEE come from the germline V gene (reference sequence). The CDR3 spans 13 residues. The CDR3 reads CASSQGDYTEAFF. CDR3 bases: TGTGCCAGCAGCCAAGGGGACTACACTGAAGCTTTCTTT.

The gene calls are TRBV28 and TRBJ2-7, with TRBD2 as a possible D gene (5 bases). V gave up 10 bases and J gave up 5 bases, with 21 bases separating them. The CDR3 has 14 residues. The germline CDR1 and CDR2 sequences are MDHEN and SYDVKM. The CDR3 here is CATTASEWRNEQYF. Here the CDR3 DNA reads TGTGCCACCACCGCCTCCGAGTGGAGGAACGAGCAGTACTTC.

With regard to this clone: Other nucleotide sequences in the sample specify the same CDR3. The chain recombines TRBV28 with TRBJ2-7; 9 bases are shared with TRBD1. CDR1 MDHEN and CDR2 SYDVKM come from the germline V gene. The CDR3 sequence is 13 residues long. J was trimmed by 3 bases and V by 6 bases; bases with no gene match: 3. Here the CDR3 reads CASSLDRGYEQYF. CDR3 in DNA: TGTGCCAGCAGCTTGGACAGGGGCTACGAGCAGTACTTC.

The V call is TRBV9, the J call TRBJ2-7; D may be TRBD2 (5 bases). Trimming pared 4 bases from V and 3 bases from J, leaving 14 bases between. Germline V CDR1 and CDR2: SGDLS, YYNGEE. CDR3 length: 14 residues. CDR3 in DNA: TGTGCCAGCAGCCCAACCCGGGATTTCTACGAGCAGTACTTC. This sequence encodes CASSPTRDFYEQYF.

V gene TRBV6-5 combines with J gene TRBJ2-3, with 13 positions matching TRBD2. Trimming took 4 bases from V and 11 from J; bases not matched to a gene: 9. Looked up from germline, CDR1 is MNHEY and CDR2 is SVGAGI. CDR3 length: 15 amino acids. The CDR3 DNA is TGTGCCAGCAGTTCACTAGCGGGAGGGGCCCATGGGCAGTATTTT. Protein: CASSSLAGGAHGQYF.

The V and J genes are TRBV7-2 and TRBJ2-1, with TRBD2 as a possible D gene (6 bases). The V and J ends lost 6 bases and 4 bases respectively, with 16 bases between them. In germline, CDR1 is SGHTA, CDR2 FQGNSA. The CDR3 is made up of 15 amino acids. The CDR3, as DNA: TGTGCCAGCAGGGGGCTTCGGGGGAGATACAATGAGCAGTTCTTC. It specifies CASRGLRGRYNEQFF.

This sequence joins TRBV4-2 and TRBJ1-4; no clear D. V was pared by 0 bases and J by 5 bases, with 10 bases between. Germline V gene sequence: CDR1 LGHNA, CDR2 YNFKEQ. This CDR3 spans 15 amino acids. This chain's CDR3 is CASSQDHGLNEKLFF. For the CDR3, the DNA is TGTGCCAGCAGCCAAGATCACGGACTAAATGAAAAACTGTTTTTT.

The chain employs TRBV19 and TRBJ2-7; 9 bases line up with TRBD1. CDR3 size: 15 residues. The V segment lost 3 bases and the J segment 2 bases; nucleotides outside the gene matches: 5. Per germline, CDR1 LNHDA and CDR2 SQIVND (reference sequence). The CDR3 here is CASSMGQGATYEQYF. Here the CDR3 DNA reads TGTGCCAGTAGTATGGGACAGGGAGCGACCTACGAGCAGTACTTC.

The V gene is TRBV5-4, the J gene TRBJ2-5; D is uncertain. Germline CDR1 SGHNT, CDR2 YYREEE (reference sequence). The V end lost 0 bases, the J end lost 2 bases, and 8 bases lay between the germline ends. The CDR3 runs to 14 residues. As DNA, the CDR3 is TGTGCCAGCAGCTTGGGTATGTCTCAAGAGACCCAGTACTTC. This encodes CASSLGMSQETQYF.

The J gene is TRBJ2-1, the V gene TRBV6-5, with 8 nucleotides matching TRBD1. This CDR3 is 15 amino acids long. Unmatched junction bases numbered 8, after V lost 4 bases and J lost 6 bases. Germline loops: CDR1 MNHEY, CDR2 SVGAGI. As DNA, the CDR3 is TGTGCCAGCAGTTCATTCTGGGACAGGTTCAATGAGCAGTTCTTC. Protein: CASSSFWDRFNEQFF.

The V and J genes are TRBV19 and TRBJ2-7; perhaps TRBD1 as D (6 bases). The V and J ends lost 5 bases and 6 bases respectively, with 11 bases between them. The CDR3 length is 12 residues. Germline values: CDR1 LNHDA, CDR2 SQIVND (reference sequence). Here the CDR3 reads CASSPQGPEQYF. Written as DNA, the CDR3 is TGTGCCAGTAGTCCCCAGGGGCCCGAGCAGTACTTC.

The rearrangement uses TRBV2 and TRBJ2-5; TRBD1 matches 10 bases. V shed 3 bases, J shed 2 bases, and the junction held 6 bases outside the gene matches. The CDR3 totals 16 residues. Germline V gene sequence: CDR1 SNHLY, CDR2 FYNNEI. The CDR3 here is CASSDGTGATQETQYF. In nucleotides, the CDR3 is TGTGCCAGCAGTGACGGGACAGGGGCCACACAAGAGACCCAGTACTTC.

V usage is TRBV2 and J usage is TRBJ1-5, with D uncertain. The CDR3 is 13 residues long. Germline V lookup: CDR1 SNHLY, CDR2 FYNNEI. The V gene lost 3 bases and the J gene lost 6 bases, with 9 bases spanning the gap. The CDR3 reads CASSDDFSQPQHF. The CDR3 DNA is TGTGCCAGCAGTGATGACTTTAGTCAGCCCCAGCATTTT.

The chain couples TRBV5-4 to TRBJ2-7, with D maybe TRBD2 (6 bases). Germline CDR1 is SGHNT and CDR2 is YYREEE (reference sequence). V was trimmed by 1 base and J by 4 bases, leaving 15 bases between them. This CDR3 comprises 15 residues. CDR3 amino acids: CASSLSPGVQYEQYF. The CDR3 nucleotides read TGTGCCAGCAGCTTGTCCCCGGGGGTGCAGTACGAGCAGTACTTC.

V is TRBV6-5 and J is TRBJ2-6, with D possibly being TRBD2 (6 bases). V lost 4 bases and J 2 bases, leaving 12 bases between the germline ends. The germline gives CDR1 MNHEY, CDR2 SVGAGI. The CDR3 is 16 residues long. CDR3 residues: CASSSPSGAGANVLTF. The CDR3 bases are TGTGCCAGCAGTTCCCCCTCGGGGGCTGGGGCCAACGTCCTGACTTTC.

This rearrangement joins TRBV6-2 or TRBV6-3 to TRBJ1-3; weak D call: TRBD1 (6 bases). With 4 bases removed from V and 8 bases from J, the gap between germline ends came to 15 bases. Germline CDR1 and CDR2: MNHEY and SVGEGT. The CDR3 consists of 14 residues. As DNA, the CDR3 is TGTGCCAGCAGTTCCTTGGACAGTGAGGACACCATATATTTT. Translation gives CASSSLDSEDTIYF.

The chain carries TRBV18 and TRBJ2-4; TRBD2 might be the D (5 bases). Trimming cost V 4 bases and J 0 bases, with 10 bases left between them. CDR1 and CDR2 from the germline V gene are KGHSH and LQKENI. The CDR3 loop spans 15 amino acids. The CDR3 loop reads CASSLLREAKNIQYF. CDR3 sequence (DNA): TGTGCCAGCTCACTCCTGAGGGAAGCCAAAAACATTCAGTACTTC.